This is a list of T cell receptor beta chains from one sample in a study of technical replicates of blood from several donors. TCRdb's copy holds only in-frame clones and misses some; the assay was immunoSEQ multiplex PCR. Of roughly 97,000 clones listed, 95% to 97% are singletons. The specimen was T cells isolated from PBMCs. Receptors were obtained from a human donor in good health. Both conserved end residues are part of each CDR3. Fields, in order: J gene, V gene, D gene, clone size, CDR3 protein, CDR3 DNA. A D gene is named only where the DNA matches it firmly. The size field is filled for only some rows; it gives once, few, many or a size class.

j_call: TRBJ2-3
v_call: TRBV13
d_call: NA
clone_size: NA
cdr3_aa: CASSLPSGIRTDTQYF
cdr3_nt: TGTGCCAGCAGCCTACCGTCGGGTATACGAACAGATACGCAGTATTTT

j_call: TRBJ1-4
v_call: TRBV5-6
d_call: NA
clone_size: NA
cdr3_aa: CASGTQGTTNEKLFF
cdr3_nt: TGTGCCAGCGGGACGCAGGGGACAACTAATGAAAAACTGTTTTTT

j_call: TRBJ2-7
v_call: TRBV30
d_call: NA
clone_size: NA
cdr3_aa: CAWSVAREQYF
cdr3_nt: TGTGCCTGGAGTGTTGCTAGGGAGCAGTACTTC

j_call: TRBJ2-5
v_call: TRBV2
d_call: TRBD1
clone_size: NA
cdr3_aa: CASSEAGTGEETQYF
cdr3_nt: TGTGCCAGCAGTGAAGCGGGGACAGGGGAAGAGACCCAGTACTTC

j_call: TRBJ2-7
v_call: TRBV2
d_call: NA
clone_size: NA
cdr3_aa: CASITGGAYEQYF
cdr3_nt: TGTGCCAGCATTACTGGAGGTGCCTACGAGCAGTACTTC

j_call: TRBJ2-1
v_call: TRBV4-1
d_call: NA
clone_size: NA
cdr3_aa: CASSPAKIAVAYNEQFF
cdr3_nt: TGCGCCAGCAGCCCCGCAAAGATAGCGGTAGCCTACAATGAGCAGTTCTTC

j_call: TRBJ2-7
v_call: TRBV28
d_call: TRBD1
clone_size: NA
cdr3_aa: CASFQLGTGGYYEQYF
cdr3_nt: TGTGCCAGCTTTCAACTCGGGACAGGGGGCTACTACGAGCAGTACTTC

j_call: TRBJ2-7
v_call: TRBV5-5
d_call: TRBD2
clone_size: NA
cdr3_aa: CATSGDSYEQYF
cdr3_nt: TGTGCCACTAGCGGTGACTCCTACGAGCAGTACTTC

j_call: TRBJ2-1
v_call: TRBV5-1
d_call: TRBD2
clone_size: NA
cdr3_aa: CASSQASGTSQFF
cdr3_nt: TGCGCCAGCAGCCAGGCCTCCGGGACTAGCCAGTTCTTC

j_call: TRBJ1-5
v_call: TRBV27
d_call: NA
clone_size: NA
cdr3_aa: CASSFAGNQPQHF
cdr3_nt: TGTGCCAGCAGTTTTGCAGGGAATCAGCCCCAGCATTTT

j_call: TRBJ2-7
v_call: TRBV5-5
d_call: TRBD2
clone_size: NA
cdr3_aa: CASSGPGLAGVEQYF
cdr3_nt: TGTGCCAGCAGCGGTCCGGGACTAGCGGGAGTCGAGCAGTACTTC

j_call: TRBJ1-5
v_call: TRBV5-6
d_call: TRBD1
clone_size: NA
cdr3_aa: CASSPGTGPNQPQHF
cdr3_nt: TGTGCCAGCAGCCCCGGGACAGGGCCCAATCAGCCCCAGCATTTT

j_call: TRBJ1-1
v_call: TRBV6-1
d_call: TRBD1
clone_size: NA
cdr3_aa: CASSGDRGRRNTEAFF
cdr3_nt: TGTGCCAGCAGTGGGGACAGGGGAAGGAGGAACACTGAAGCTTTCTTT

j_call: TRBJ2-7
v_call: TRBV4-1
d_call: NA
clone_size: once
cdr3_aa: CASSPRPEGAIAYEQYF
cdr3_nt: TGCGCCAGCAGCCCCCGGCCGGAGGGGGCCATCGCCTACGAGCAGTACTTC